These T cell receptor beta chains were read from a single sample in a study of shared clonotypes between healthy human individuals. Clones were sequenced by immunoSEQ multiplex PCR, and TCRdb holds only the in-frame ones, with some missing. The data hold 1,400,000 or so clones, with approximately 98.5% observed a single time. Sequencing was done on a sample of naive CD4+ T cells sorted from blood. The receptors were gathered from a man aged 25-40 years in good health. The CDR3 runs from the conserved cysteine through the conserved F or W. A D gene is named only where the DNA matches it firmly. Clone size, where shown, is once, few, many, or a class for clones that have expanded.

j_gene: TRBJ2-2; abundance: NA; v_gene: TRBV4-1; d_gene: TRBD2; CDR3aa: CASSQGLLAGGAGELFF; CDR3nt: TGCGCCAGCAGCCAAGGACTACTAGCGGGAGGAGCCGGGGAGCTGTTTTTT
j_gene: TRBJ2-7; abundance: once; v_gene: TRBV18; d_gene: NA; CDR3aa: CASSHGYGYEQYF; CDR3nt: TGTGCCAGCTCACACGGCTACGGCTACGAGCAGTACTTC
j_gene: TRBJ1-5; abundance: NA; v_gene: TRBV11-3; d_gene: NA; CDR3aa: CASSLTARNSNQPQHF; CDR3nt: TGTGCCAGCAGCTTAACAGCAAGAAATAGCAATCAGCCCCAGCATTTT
j_gene: TRBJ2-1; abundance: NA; v_gene: TRBV28; d_gene: TRBD2; CDR3aa: CASLRGEQFF; CDR3nt: TGTGCCAGCTTGCGGGGGGAGCAGTTCTTC
j_gene: TRBJ2-7; abundance: NA; v_gene: TRBV5-1; d_gene: NA; CDR3aa: CASSSTGTSYEQYF; CDR3nt: TGCGCCAGCAGCTCCACTGGGACGTCCTACGAGCAGTACTTC
j_gene: TRBJ2-1; abundance: NA; v_gene: TRBV9; d_gene: NA; CDR3aa: CASSAELTYNEQFF; CDR3nt: TGTGCCAGCAGCGCGGAGCTGACGTACAATGAGCAGTTCTTC
j_gene: TRBJ1-2; abundance: NA; v_gene: TRBV5-1; d_gene: NA; CDR3aa: CASSLGRPTPGYGYTF; CDR3nt: TGCGCCAGCAGCTTGGGCAGGCCCACTCCCGGCTATGGCTACACCTTC
j_gene: TRBJ1-2; abundance: NA; v_gene: TRBV19; d_gene: NA; CDR3aa: CASSIEAGAGYGYTF; CDR3nt: TGTGCCAGTAGTATAGAGGCAGGGGCTGGCTATGGCTACACCTTC
j_gene: TRBJ2-1; abundance: NA; v_gene: TRBV29-1; d_gene: TRBD2; CDR3aa: CSVETSGRFF; CDR3nt: TGCAGCGTTGAGACTAGCGGCCGGTTCTTC
j_gene: TRBJ1-2; abundance: NA; v_gene: TRBV6-5; d_gene: NA; CDR3aa: CASSYFSGARETGYTF; CDR3nt: TGTGCCAGCAGTTACTTTAGCGGGGCTCGAGAGACTGGCTACACCTTC